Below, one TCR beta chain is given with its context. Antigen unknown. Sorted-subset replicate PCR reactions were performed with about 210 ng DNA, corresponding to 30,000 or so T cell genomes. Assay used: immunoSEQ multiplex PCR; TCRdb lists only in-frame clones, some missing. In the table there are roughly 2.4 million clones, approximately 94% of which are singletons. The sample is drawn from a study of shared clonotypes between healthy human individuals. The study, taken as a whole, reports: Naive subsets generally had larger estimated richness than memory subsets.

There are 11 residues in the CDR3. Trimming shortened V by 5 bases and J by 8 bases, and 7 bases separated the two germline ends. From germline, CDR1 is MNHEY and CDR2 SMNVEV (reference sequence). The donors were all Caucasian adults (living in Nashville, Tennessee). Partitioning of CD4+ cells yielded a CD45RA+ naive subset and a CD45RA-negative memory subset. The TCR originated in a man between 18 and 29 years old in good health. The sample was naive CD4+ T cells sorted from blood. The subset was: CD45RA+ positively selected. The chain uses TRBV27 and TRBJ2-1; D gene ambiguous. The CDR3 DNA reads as TGTGCCAGCAGTGGTATCTATGAGCAGTTCTTC. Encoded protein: CASSGIYEQFF.